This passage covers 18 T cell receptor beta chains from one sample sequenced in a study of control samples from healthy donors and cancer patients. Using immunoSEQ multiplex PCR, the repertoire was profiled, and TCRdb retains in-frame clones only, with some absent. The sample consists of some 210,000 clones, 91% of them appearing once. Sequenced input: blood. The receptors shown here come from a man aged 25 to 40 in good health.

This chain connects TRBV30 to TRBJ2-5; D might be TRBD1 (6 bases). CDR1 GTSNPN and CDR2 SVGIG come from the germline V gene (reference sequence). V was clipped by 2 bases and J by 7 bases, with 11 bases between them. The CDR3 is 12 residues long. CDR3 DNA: TGTGCCTGGAGTTCACAGGGTGGGACCCAGTACTTC. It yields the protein CAWSSQGGTQYF.

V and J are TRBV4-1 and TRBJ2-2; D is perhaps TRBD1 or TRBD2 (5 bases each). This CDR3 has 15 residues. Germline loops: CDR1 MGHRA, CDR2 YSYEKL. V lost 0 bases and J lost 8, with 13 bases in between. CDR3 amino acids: CASSQDPGALGELFF. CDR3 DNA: TGCGCCAGCAGCCAAGATCCCGGGGCTCTAGGGGAGCTGTTTTTT.

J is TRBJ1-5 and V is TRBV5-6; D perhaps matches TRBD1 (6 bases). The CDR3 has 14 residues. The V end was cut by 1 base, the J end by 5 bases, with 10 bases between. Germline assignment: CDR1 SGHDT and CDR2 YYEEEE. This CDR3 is CASSLSTGYQPQHF. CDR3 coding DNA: TGTGCCAGCAGCTTGTCTACAGGGTATCAGCCCCAGCATTTT. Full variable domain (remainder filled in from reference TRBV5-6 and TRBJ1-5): DAGVTQSPTHLIKTRGQQVTLRCSPKSGHDTVSWYQQALGQGPQFIFQYYEEEERQRGNFPDRFSGHQFPNYSSELNVNALLLGDSALYLCASSLSTGYQPQHFGDGTRLSIL.

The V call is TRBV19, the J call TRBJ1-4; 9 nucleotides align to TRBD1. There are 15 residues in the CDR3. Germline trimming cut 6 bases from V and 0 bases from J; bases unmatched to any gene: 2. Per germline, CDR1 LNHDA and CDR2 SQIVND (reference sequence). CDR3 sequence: CASRRQGATNEKLFF. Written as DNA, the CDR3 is TGTGCCAGTAGGCGACAGGGGGCAACTAATGAAAAACTGTTTTTT. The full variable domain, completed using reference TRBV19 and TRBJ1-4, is DGGITQSPKYLFRKEGQNVTLSCEQNLNHDAMYWYRQDPGQGLRLIYYSQIVNDFQKGDIAEGYSVSREKKESFPLTVTSAQKNPTAFYLCASRRQGATNEKLFFGSGTQLSVL.

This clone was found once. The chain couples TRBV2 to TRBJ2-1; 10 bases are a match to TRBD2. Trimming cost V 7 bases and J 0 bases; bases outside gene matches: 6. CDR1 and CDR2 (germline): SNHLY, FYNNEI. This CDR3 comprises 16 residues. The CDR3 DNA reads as TGTGCCAGCATCGGTAGCGGGGGGTCCTCCTACAATGAGCAGTTCTTC. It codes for CASIGSGGSSYNEQFF.

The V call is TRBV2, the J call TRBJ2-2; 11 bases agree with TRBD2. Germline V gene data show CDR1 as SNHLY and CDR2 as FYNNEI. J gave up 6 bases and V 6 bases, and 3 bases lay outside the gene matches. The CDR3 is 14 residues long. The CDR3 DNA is TGTGCCAGCAGGGTGACTAGCGGGGCCGGGGAGCTGTTTTTT. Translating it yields CASRVTSGAGELFF.

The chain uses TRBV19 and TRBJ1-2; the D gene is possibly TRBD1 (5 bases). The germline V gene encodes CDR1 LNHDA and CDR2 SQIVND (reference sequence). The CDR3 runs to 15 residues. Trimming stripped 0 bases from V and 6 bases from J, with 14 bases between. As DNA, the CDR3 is TGTGCCAGTAGTATAGAGCCATCCCGGGACGATGGCTACACCTTC. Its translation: CASSIEPSRDDGYTF.

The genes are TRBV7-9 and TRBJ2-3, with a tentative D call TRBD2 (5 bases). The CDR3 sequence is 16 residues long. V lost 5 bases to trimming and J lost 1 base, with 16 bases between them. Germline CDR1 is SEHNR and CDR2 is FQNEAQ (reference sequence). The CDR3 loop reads CASSPRPSQGTDTQYF. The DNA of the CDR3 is TGTGCCAGCAGCCCGCGGCCTAGCCAGGGCACAGATACGCAGTATTTT.

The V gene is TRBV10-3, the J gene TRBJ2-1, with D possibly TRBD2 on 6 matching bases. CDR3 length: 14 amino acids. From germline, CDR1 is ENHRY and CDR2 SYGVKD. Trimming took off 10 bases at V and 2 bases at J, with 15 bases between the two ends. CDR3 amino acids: CATQKSGAYNEQFF. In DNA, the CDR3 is TGTGCCACCCAGAAATCGGGGGCCTACAATGAGCAGTTCTTC.

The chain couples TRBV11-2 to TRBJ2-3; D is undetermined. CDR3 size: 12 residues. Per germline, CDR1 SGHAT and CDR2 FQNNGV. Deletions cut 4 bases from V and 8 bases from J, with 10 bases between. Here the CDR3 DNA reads TGTGCCAGCAGCTCACAATTGGGTACGCAGTATTTT. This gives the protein CASSSQLGTQYF.

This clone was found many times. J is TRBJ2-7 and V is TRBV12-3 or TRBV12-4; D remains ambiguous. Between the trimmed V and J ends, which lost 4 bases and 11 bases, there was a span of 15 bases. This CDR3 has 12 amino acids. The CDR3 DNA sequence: TGTGCCAGCAGTTCGGGCCGTAAGGCTGAGTACTTC. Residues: CASSSGRKAEYF.

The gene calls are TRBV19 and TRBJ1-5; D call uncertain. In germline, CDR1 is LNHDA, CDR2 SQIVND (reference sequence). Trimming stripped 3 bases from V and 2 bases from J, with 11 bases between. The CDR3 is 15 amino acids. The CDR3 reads CASSILRNGNQPQHF. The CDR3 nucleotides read TGTGCCAGTAGTATCCTTCGGAACGGCAATCAGCCCCAGCATTTT.

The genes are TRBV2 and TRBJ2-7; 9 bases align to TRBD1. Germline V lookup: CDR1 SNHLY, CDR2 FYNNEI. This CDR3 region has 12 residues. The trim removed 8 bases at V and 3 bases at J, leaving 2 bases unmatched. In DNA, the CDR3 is TGTGCCAGCCAGACAGGGGGCTACGAGCAGTACTTC. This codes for CASQTGGYEQYF.

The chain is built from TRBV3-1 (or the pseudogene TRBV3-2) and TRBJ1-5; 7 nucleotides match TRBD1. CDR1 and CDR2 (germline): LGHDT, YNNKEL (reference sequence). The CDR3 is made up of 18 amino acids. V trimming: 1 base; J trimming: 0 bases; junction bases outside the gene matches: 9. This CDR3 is CASSQGRGQTYSNQPQHF. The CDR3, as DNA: TGTGCCAGCAGCCAAGGTCGGGGACAGACCTATAGCAATCAGCCCCAGCATTTT.

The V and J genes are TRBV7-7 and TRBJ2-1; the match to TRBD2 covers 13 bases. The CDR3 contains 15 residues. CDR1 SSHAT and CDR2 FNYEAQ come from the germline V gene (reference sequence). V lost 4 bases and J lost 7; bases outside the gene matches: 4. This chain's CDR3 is CASSSGLAGTNEQFF. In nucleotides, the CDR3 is TGTGCCAGCAGCTCGGGACTAGCGGGAACGAATGAGCAGTTCTTC.

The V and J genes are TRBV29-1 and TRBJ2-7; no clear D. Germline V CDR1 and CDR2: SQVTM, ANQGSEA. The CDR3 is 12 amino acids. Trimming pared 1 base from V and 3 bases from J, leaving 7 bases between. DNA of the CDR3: TGCAGCGTTGAAGCCGGGTACTACGAGCAGTACTTC. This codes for CSVEAGYYEQYF.

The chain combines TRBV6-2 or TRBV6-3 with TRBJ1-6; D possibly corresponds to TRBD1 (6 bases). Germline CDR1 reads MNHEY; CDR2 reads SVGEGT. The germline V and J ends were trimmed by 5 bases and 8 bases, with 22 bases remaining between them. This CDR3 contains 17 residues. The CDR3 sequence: CASSRKTHRVGDSPLHF. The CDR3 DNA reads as TGTGCCAGCAGTCGCAAAACCCACAGGGTCGGGGATTCACCCCTCCACTTT.

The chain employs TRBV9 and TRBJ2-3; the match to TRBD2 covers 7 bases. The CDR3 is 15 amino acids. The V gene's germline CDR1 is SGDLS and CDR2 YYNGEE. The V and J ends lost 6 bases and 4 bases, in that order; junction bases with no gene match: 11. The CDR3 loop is CASTLGAGWADTQYF. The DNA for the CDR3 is TGTGCCAGCACCCTCGGAGCGGGGTGGGCAGATACGCAGTATTTT.